This TCR beta chain was observed in a study of beta chain features in type 1 diabetes. Every isolated RNA sample was fully reverse transcribed, so sequencing captured expressed TCRB transcripts. Regulatory, naive and central memory T cell samples averaged around 3.6 million reads. The table came from immunoSEQ multiplex PCR; TCRdb's copy has only in-frame clones and leaves some out. Among about 330,000 clones listed, 11% were seen once. Sorting that relied on CD45RO/CCR7/CD25/CD127/CD95/CD27 yielded CD4+ naive, central memory, regulatory and stem cell-like memory cells. This clone was detected a few times. Its antigen remains unidentified. Study outcomes and limitations: Fewer insertions but more deletions were seen at VDJ junctions in type 1 diabetes patients.

The specimen was naive CD4+ T cells from blood. This clonotype was obtained from a woman in her twenties or thirties in good health.

CDR3 coding DNA: TGTGCCAGCAACCATCGAGCGGCAAATCCCTACGAGCAGTACTTC. Translated, it gives CASNHRAANPYEQYF. This chain links TRBV5-6 with TRBJ2-7; possibly TRBD2 for D (5 bases). Trimming shortened V by 6 bases and J by 2 bases, and 18 bases separated the two germline ends. Germline values: CDR1 SGHDT, CDR2 YYEEEE. The CDR3 has 15 amino acids.